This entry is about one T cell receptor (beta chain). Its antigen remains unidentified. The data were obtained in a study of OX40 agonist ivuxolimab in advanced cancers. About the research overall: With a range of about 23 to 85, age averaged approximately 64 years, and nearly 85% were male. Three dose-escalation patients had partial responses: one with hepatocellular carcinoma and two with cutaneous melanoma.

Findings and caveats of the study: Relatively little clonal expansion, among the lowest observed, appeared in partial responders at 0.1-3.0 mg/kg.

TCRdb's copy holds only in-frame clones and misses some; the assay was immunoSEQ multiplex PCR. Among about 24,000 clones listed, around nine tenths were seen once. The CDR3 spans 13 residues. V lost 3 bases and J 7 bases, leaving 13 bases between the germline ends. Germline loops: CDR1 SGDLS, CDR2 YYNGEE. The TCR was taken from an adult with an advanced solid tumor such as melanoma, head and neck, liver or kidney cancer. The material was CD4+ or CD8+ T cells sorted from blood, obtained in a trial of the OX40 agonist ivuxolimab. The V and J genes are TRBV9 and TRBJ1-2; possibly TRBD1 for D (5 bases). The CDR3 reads CASSDGTGSGYTF. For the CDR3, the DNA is TGTGCCAGCAGCGACGGGACCGGCAGTGGCTACACCTTC.